This TCR beta chain was found in a study of T cell changes during pregnancy in multiple sclerosis. Germline CDR1 and CDR2: SGHVS and FNYEAQ. The CDR3 is made up of 15 amino acids. The J segment lost 7 bases and the V segment lost 5 bases, leaving 10 bases of the junction unmatched. Here immunoSEQ multiplex PCR was the method, and the copy in TCRdb shows in-frame clones only, minus some. This table holds around 50,000 clones, 80% to 95% found once. This clone was picked up one time. The sample consisted of CD4+ T cells from peripheral blood mononuclear cells, taken after pregnancy. The chain links TRBV7-6 to TRBJ1-5, with 8 bases lining up with TRBD1. The source of this sequence is a female donor with multiple sclerosis, enrolled in a pregnancy study. CDR3 DNA sequence: TGTGCCAGCAGCCCCCGGACAGGGTACGGACAGCCCCAGCATTTT. Its translation: CASSPRTGYGQPQHF.